What follows are 30 T cell receptor beta chains derived from one specimen sequenced in a study of blood T cell repertoires in COVID-19 (dated by TCRdb to 2018 to 2020). The method was the immunoSEQ multiplex PCR assay. The table comes from immuneACCESS by way of TCRdb, which keeps in-frame sequences with V and J called. Part of the clones is missing from these tables; in studies checked, under half for an unresolved V gene and the rest for unknown reasons. Across this sample there are around 30,000 clones, with roughly nine tenths seen only once. The ten largest account for approximately 4% of the sample. Sequencing used peripheral blood. Source of these receptors: a man aged 60 to 69 with acute or convalescent COVID-19.

The V and J genes are TRBV7-9 and TRBJ2-1, with a tentative D call TRBD1 (5 bases). CDR1 and CDR2 (germline): SEHNR, FQNEAQ (reference sequence). The CDR3 spans 14 residues. V gave up 1 base and J gave up 10 bases, with 14 bases separating them. The CDR3 reads CASSLVAGSREQFF. Here the CDR3 DNA reads TGTGCCAGCAGCTTAGTTGCAGGGTCGAGGGAGCAGTTCTTC.

V is TRBV7-6 and J is TRBJ2-1; 9 positions agree with TRBD2. Germline V gene lookup returns CDR1 SGHVS and CDR2 FNYEAQ. V gave up 7 bases and J gave up 5 bases; unmatched junction bases: 9. This CDR3 has 15 residues. CDR3 in DNA: TGTGCCAGCACCGGCGGGTCTAGCGGGGACAATGAGCAGTTCTTC. Protein product: CASTGGSSGDNEQFF.

The chain links TRBV9 to TRBJ1-6; D is possibly TRBD1 (5 bases). Germline-derived CDR1 and CDR2 are SGDLS and YYNGEE. This CDR3 is 14 amino acids long. Trimming removed 4 bases at V and 19 bases at J, with 24 bases between. CDR3 DNA sequence: TGTGCCAGCAGCAAGGACACGCAAAAGGGGAGGTTTCACTTT. Its protein product is CASSKDTQKGRFHF.

This chain connects TRBV19 to TRBJ1-2, with unresolved D. Germline CDR1 LNHDA, CDR2 SQIVND (reference sequence). V lost 0 bases and J 2 bases, leaving 4 bases between the germline ends. There are 13 residues in the CDR3. CDR3 nucleotides: TGTGCCAGTAGTATAGACAGGAACTATGGCTACACCTTC. It encodes CASSIDRNYGYTF.

The DNA for the CDR3 is TGTGCCAGCAGCTTCGTCGGGGGGTACGTAGATGCTGAAGCTTTCTTT. Translating gives CASSFVGGYVDAEAFF. This chain connects TRBV11-1 to TRBJ1-1; D may be TRBD1 (5 bases). Looked up from germline, CDR1 is SGHAT and CDR2 is FQDESV (reference sequence). The V end was cut by 3 bases, the J end by 6 bases, with 20 bases between. The length of the CDR3 is 16 residues.

This chain connects TRBV6-4 to TRBJ2-7, with 7 bases fitting TRBD1. Trimming took 2 bases from V and 1 from J; bases not matched to a gene: 11. The CDR3 has 17 residues. Germline V gene sequence: CDR1 MRHNA, CDR2 SNTAGT. The CDR3 bases are TGTGCCAGCAGTGACCCTAACCGGGACAGCCCATCCTACGAGCAGTACTTC. Translating it yields CASSDPNRDSPSYEQYF.

This chain connects TRBV2 to TRBJ1-1, with 8 bases aligning to TRBD1. The CDR3 totals 13 residues. V was pared by 8 bases and J by 5 bases, with 7 bases of the junction left unmatched. The germline CDR1 and CDR2 sequences are SNHLY and FYNNEI. CDR3 amino acids: CASCRQGWTEAFF. The CDR3 DNA reads TGTGCCAGCTGCAGACAGGGGTGGACTGAAGCTTTCTTT.

This chain connects TRBV19 to TRBJ2-2; D not resolved. CDR1 is LNHDA, CDR2 SQIVND, per germline (reference sequence). CDR3 length: 14 amino acids. The V end was cut by 3 bases, the J end by 0 bases, with 5 bases between. Here the CDR3 DNA reads TGTGCCAGTAGTATGACTGCGAACACCGGGGAGCTGTTTTTT. It codes for CASSMTANTGELFF.

J is TRBJ2-7 and V is TRBV2; TRBD2 agrees at 8 bases. The CDR3 has 14 residues. Germline V gene lookup returns CDR1 SNHLY and CDR2 FYNNEI. The junction had 8 bases not matched to a gene; V was cut back by 3 bases and J by 7 bases. The CDR3 spells CASSDLREVWEQYF. DNA of the CDR3: TGTGCCAGCAGTGACTTGCGGGAGGTTTGGGAGCAGTACTTC.

V usage is TRBV12-3 or TRBV12-4 and J usage is TRBJ1-2; maybe TRBD1 (5 bases). This CDR3 has 13 residues. Deletions cut 5 bases from V and 12 bases from J, with 19 bases between. CDR3 nucleotides: TGTGCCAGCAGTCCTGCATATAAGACAGTTGACACCTTC. It translates to CASSPAYKTVDTF.

The chain recombines TRBV19 with TRBJ1-2; 9 bases are shared with TRBD1. This CDR3 is built from 17 residues. Germline CDR1 and CDR2: LNHDA and SQIVND (reference sequence). The junction had 18 bases not matched to a gene; V was cut back by 6 bases and J by 7 bases. The CDR3 here is CASSLLASTGGASGYTF. The CDR3 nucleotides read TGTGCCAGTAGCCTATTAGCTTCAACAGGGGGCGCATCTGGCTACACCTTC.

The chain joins TRBV9 to TRBJ1-2, with unresolved D. The CDR3 has 15 residues. CDR1 is SGDLS, CDR2 YYNGEE, per germline. The V gene lost 0 bases and the J gene lost 0 bases, with 9 bases spanning the gap. This CDR3 reads CASSVGLVPNYGYTF. CDR3 coding DNA: TGTGCCAGCAGCGTAGGTCTAGTGCCTAACTATGGCTACACCTTC.

The chain employs TRBV30 and TRBJ1-2, with D possibly TRBD1 on 5 matching bases. Looked up from germline, CDR1 is GTSNPN and CDR2 is SVGIG (reference sequence). This CDR3 has 12 amino acids. The ends were cut back, 4 bases at V and 13 bases at J, with 19 bases in the middle. This chain's CDR3 is CAWMHRLFGGTF. In DNA form, the CDR3 reads TGTGCCTGGATGCACAGGTTATTCGGCGGCACCTTC.

In this sample, this clone turned up a few times. The CDR3 sequence is CASSGEGDEQYF. CDR3 coding DNA: TGTGCCAGCTCAGGTGAGGGGGACGAGCAGTACTTC. The chain employs TRBV18 and TRBJ2-7; weak D call: TRBD1 (6 bases). This CDR3 comprises 12 residues. Germline CDR1 reads KGHSH; CDR2 reads LQKENI. V gave up 5 bases and J gave up 5 bases, with 10 bases separating them.

The V and J genes are TRBV6-5 and TRBJ2-7; 7 bases are a match to TRBD1. Germline-derived CDR1 and CDR2 are MNHEY and SVGAGI. The CDR3 totals 13 residues. With 5 bases clipped from V and 6 bases from J, the junction kept 7 bases outside the gene matches. In DNA, the CDR3 is TGTGCCAGCAGTCGACTACAGGGGAGCGAGCAGTACGTC. This translates into CASSRLQGSEQYV.

The genes are TRBV19 and TRBJ2-7, with TRBD1 as a possible D gene (6 bases). Between the trimmed V and J ends, which lost 4 bases and 0 bases, there was a span of 22 bases. The germline V gene has CDR1 LNHDA and CDR2 SQIVND (reference sequence). This CDR3 has 18 amino acids. CDR3 nucleotides: TGTGCCAGTAGTAAAGTCAGGGGCCCCAGGCCTGACTCCTACGAGCAGTACTTC. This gives the protein CASSKVRGPRPDSYEQYF. Filled out from reference TRBV19 and TRBJ2-7, the complete variable domain reads DGGITQSPKYLFRKEGQNVTLSCEQNLNHDAMYWYRQDPGQGLRLIYYSQIVNDFQKGDIAEGYSVSREKKESFPLTVTSAQKNPTAFYLCASSKVRGPRPDSYEQYFGPGTRLTVT.

The V gene is TRBV5-4, the J gene TRBJ2-3; 16 positions match TRBD2. The CDR3 contains 19 residues. Germline CDR1 and CDR2: SGHNT and YYREEE (reference sequence). Germline trimming cut 4 bases from V and 6 bases from J; bases unmatched to any gene: 14. In nucleotides, the CDR3 is TGTGCCAGCAGCCCCGGGACTAGCGGGAGGGGTTTTGGGTCGGATACGCAGTATTTT. Its translation: CASSPGTSGRGFGSDTQYF. The complete variable domain, with remaining parts taken from reference TRBV5-4 and TRBJ2-3, reads ETGVTQSPTHLIKTRGQQVTLRCSSQSGHNTVSWYQQALGQGPQFIFQYYREEENGRGNFPPRFSGLQFPNYSSELNVNALELDDSALYLCASSPGTSGRGFGSDTQYFGPGTRLTVL.

The chain couples TRBV3-1 (or the pseudogene TRBV3-2) to TRBJ1-2; D perhaps matches TRBD1 (6 bases). V lost 4 bases and J lost 6, with 15 bases in between. CDR3 length: 14 amino acids. Per germline, CDR1 LGHDT and CDR2 YNNKEL (reference sequence). In DNA form, the CDR3 reads TGTGCCAGCAGCCGGAGACAGGCCCTGGATGGCTACACCTTC. This translates into CASSRRQALDGYTF.

The rearrangement links TRBV6-6 to TRBJ1-5, with 7 bases lining up with TRBD1. V lost 0 bases and J lost 3; bases outside the gene matches: 5. In germline, CDR1 is MNHNY, CDR2 SVGAGI (reference sequence). This CDR3 spans 16 amino acids. In nucleotides, the CDR3 is TGTGCCAGCAGTTACTCGGGGACAGTACTCAATCAGCCCCAGCATTTT. It is translated as CASSYSGTVLNQPQHF.

This chain connects TRBV5-1 to TRBJ2-2, with 9 bases fitting TRBD1. Per the germline V gene, CDR1 is SGHRS and CDR2 is YFSETQ. Germline trimming cut 3 bases from V and 2 bases from J; bases unmatched to any gene: 5. The CDR3 covers 16 residues. The CDR3, as DNA: TGCGCCAGCAGCTCCCAACAGGGGGCAAACACCGGGGAGCTGTTTTTT. It yields the protein CASSSQQGANTGELFF.

A single count supports this clone. V gene TRBV5-4 combines with J gene TRBJ2-5; D possibly corresponds to TRBD2 (5 bases). With 5 bases removed from V and 9 bases from J, the gap between germline ends came to 23 bases. CDR1 and CDR2 (germline): SGHNT, YYREEE (reference sequence). CDR3 length: 15 amino acids. CDR3 DNA sequence: TGTGCCAGCAGTCCGCCGGATAGCGTAAGAGAACCCCAGTACTTC. It yields the protein CASSPPDSVREPQYF.

This clone was picked up one time. V gene TRBV6-6 combines with J gene TRBJ2-3; 7 bases line up with TRBD2. The CDR3 spans 12 residues. Germline loops: CDR1 MNHNY, CDR2 SVGAGI (reference sequence). V gave up 4 bases and J gave up 5 bases; unmatched junction bases: 0. The DNA for the CDR3 is TGTGCCAGCAGTTCTAGCGGAGATACGCAGTATTTT. This translates into CASSSSGDTQYF.

This chain uses TRBV24-1 with TRBJ2-1; TRBD2 matches 7 bases. The junction had 3 bases not matched to a gene; V was cut back by 5 bases and J by 3 bases. The CDR3 spans 14 residues. From germline, CDR1 is KGHDR and CDR2 SFDVKD. The CDR3 DNA follows: TGTGCCACCAGTGCTGGGGACTACTACAATGAGCAGTTCTTC. This codes for CATSAGDYYNEQFF.

This chain links TRBV7-2 with TRBJ1-2; D uncertain. The V end lost 5 bases, the J end lost 4 bases, and 11 bases lay between the germline ends. CDR3 length: 13 residues. Germline CDR1 and CDR2: SGHTA and FQGNSA. CDR3 DNA: TGTGCCAGCAGCAGAAGGGAGGGCTATGGCTACACCTTC. Translating gives CASSRREGYGYTF.

The chain links TRBV7-3 to TRBJ1-4; D gene ambiguous. The CDR3 runs to 17 residues. V lost 5 bases and J 0 bases, leaving 16 bases between the germline ends. Germline CDR1 reads SGHTA; CDR2 reads FQGTGA. The CDR3, as DNA: TGTGCCAGCAGCCCCCCCCATTTGGAGGCAACTAATGAAAAACTGTTTTTT. As protein: CASSPPHLEATNEKLFF.

This sequence joins TRBV24-1 and TRBJ2-7, with 8 bases fitting TRBD2. This CDR3 spans 16 amino acids. CDR1 and CDR2 from the germline V gene are KGHDR and SFDVKD. V shed 4 bases, J shed 1 base, and the junction held 8 bases outside the gene matches. The CDR3 spells CATSDTSGSGSYEQYF. CDR3 nucleotide sequence: TGTGCCACCAGTGACACCAGCGGGAGTGGATCCTACGAGCAGTACTTC.

This clone was seen once. The chain carries TRBV5-1 and TRBJ2-6, with D tentatively TRBD1 (5 bases). The CDR3 loop spans 16 amino acids. V was cut by 7 bases and J by 1 base, with 15 bases left in between. The germline gives CDR1 SGHRS, CDR2 YFSETQ. This chain's CDR3 is CASGYVAGSGANVLTF. The CDR3 nucleotides are TGCGCCAGCGGGTACGTCGCAGGGTCTGGGGCCAACGTCCTGACTTTC.

The CDR3 nucleotides read TGTGCCAGCTCACCAGCGGGGGAAAGGTCACCCCTCCACTTT. Protein sequence: CASSPAGERSPLHF. The chain recombines TRBV18 with TRBJ1-6, with D perhaps matching TRBD1 (5 bases). Germline V gene data show CDR1 as KGHSH and CDR2 as LQKENI. V was trimmed by 2 bases and J by 10 bases, leaving 12 bases between them. The length of the CDR3 is 14 residues.

About this clone: One end of the junction varies from germline; a read error may be responsible. J is TRBJ2-1 and V is TRBV11-2, with 11 bases aligning to TRBD2. CDR3 length equals 15 residues. Germline V gene lookup returns CDR1 SGHAT and CDR2 FQNNGV. CDR3 in DNA: TGTGCCAGCAGTTTAGCGGGGGGGGCCTACAATGAGCAGTTCTTC. Protein sequence: CASSLAGGAYNEQFF.

The rearrangement joins TRBV11-2 to TRBJ2-1, with D perhaps matching TRBD1 (6 bases). CDR1 and CDR2 (germline): SGHAT, FQNNGV. V lost 5 bases and J lost 12, with 17 bases in between. The CDR3 is made up of 13 amino acids. The CDR3 DNA is TGTGCCAGCAGCCTCGAGACAGGCCGGGGGCAGTTCTTC. It is translated as CASSLETGRGQFF. Full variable domain (rest looked up from reference TRBV11-2 and TRBJ2-1): EAGVAQSPRYKIIEKRQSVAFWCNPISGHATLYWYQQILGQGPKLLIQFQNNGVVDDSQLPKDRFSAERLKGVDSTLKIQPAKLEDSAVYLCASSLETGRGQFFGPGTRLTVL.